At least ten counts were recorded for the clone carrying this T cell receptor beta chain. The data belong to a study of metastatic and nonmetastatic thyroid tumors. Thyroid surgery had not been preceded by any treatment in any patient. MiXCR reprocessed the PCR reads for TCRdb. Counted here are approximately 90,000 clones, over 8.5% occurring once; the ten biggest clones make up 8.8%. The CDR3 spans 14 residues. Germline CDR1 is MNHNS and CDR2 is SASEGT. Germline trimming cut 5 bases from V and 3 bases from J; bases unmatched to any gene: 4. The rearrangement uses TRBV6-1 and TRBJ2-3; TRBD2 matches at 8 bases. The sample was blood. The sequence was obtained from a female donor with papillary thyroid cancer or a benign thyroid nodule (not recorded which). Some clones in this sample may be carry-over from other donors' samples. CDR3 loop: CASSPGGVTDTQYF. The CDR3 region has the DNA TGTGCCAGCAGTCCCGGGGGGGTTACAGATACGCAGTATTTT.